Below are 2 T cell receptor beta chains sequenced from a single sample in a study of Ad26.COV2.S vaccination and SARS-CoV-2 variants. This table comes from immunoSEQ multiplex PCR, and its TCRdb copy is limited to in-frame clones, with some not included. The table has 360,000 or so clones, around 89% seen once. Treatment given: some 20 received Ad26.COV2.S at low or high dose, single or two shots; about five received placebo; per-sample allocation not given. Sample collection was performed on day 63 after the first vaccine or placebo injection. Sequenced material: peripheral blood, taken in a trial of Ad26.COV2.S vaccine versus placebo. These receptors were taken from a person aged 18-65 years who received the Ad26.COV2.S COVID-19 vaccine or a placebo.

This chain joins TRBV30 and TRBJ2-7, with TRBD2 identical over 7 bases. Trimming cost V 2 bases and J 2 bases; bases outside gene matches: 9. The CDR3 loop spans 15 amino acids. CDR1 and CDR2 from the germline V gene are GTSNPN and SVGIG (reference sequence). CDR3: CAWSTRPSGTYEQYF. In nucleotides, the CDR3 is TGTGCCTGGAGTACCCGGCCTAGCGGCACCTACGAGCAGTACTTC.

This rearrangement joins TRBV5-1 to TRBJ2-3; 10 nucleotides line up with TRBD2. This CDR3 has 16 residues. Germline lookup yields CDR1 SGHRS and CDR2 YFSETQ. The ends lost 2 bases at V and 2 bases at J; junction bases unmatched: 5. CDR3 sequence reads: CASSLRGLADTDTQYF. CDR3 coding DNA: TGCGCCAGCAGCTTACGAGGACTAGCGGACACAGATACGCAGTATTTT.